These 15 T cell receptor beta chains were sequenced from one sample in a study of shared clonotypes between healthy human individuals. TCRdb's table, derived via immunoSEQ multiplex PCR, lists solely in-frame clones and lacks some. This sample has about 2.1 million clones, with 85% to 95% found just once. As defined, naive CD8 cells were CD45RO-negative and positively selected for CCR7, with terminally differentiated effector memory CD45RA+ cells excluded. Sequencing was carried out using naive CD8+ T cells from PBMCs. The receptors come from a man younger than 35 in good health. Some clones in this sample may be carry-over from other donors' samples.

This clone came up once. This same CDR3 is encoded by further DNA sequences in the sample. The chain is built from TRBV27 and TRBJ2-7, with D possibly being TRBD1 or TRBD2 (5 bases each). Germline-derived CDR1 and CDR2 are MNHEY and SMNVEV (reference sequence). V lost 4 bases and J 3 bases, leaving 13 bases between the germline ends. The CDR3 totals 14 residues. This CDR3 reads CASSSRDGDYEQYF. DNA of the CDR3: TGTGCCAGCAGTTCCCGGGACGGGGACTACGAGCAGTACTTC.

J is TRBJ2-7 and V is TRBV5-5, with 12 bases identical to TRBD1. Germline lookup yields CDR1 SGHKS and CDR2 YYEKEE (reference sequence). CDR3 size: 15 residues. J lost 6 bases, V lost 0 bases, and 4 bases had no gene match. CDR3 in DNA: TGTGCCAGCAGCTTGGAGGGACAGGGGGCTTTCGAGCAGTACTTC. Encoded protein: CASSLEGQGAFEQYF.

This CDR3 is CASSSKTGANVLTF. CDR3 DNA sequence: TGTGCCAGCAGTTCCAAAACCGGGGCCAACGTCCTGACTTTC. J is TRBJ2-6 and V is TRBV27; D is ambiguous. The germline CDR1 and CDR2 sequences are MNHEY and SMNVEV (reference sequence). V was cut by 4 bases and J by 4 bases, with 8 bases left in between. The CDR3 runs 14 residues.

The sample holds one count of this clone. The gene calls are TRBV7-9 and TRBJ1-4; tentative D call: TRBD1 (6 bases). Looked up from germline, CDR1 is SEHNR and CDR2 is FQNEAQ (reference sequence). The V and J ends lost 5 bases and 7 bases respectively, with 17 bases between them. This CDR3 is 15 amino acids long. The CDR3 DNA reads as TGTGCCAGCAGCACCCAAGGGGGGCATGGTGAAAAACTGTTTTTT. It yields the protein CASSTQGGHGEKLFF.

This chain links TRBV2 with TRBJ2-1, with D possibly being TRBD2 (6 bases). CDR3 length equals 18 residues. Germline loops: CDR1 SNHLY, CDR2 FYNNEI. Trimming shortened V by 2 bases and J by 3 bases, and 20 bases separated the two germline ends. The CDR3 here is CASSELGGGAEGYNEQFF. The DNA of the CDR3 is TGTGCCAGCAGTGAATTGGGGGGTGGAGCGGAGGGCTACAATGAGCAGTTCTTC.

The chain links TRBV19 to TRBJ1-1, with 7 bases matching TRBD1. V was pared by 4 bases and J by 1 base, with 9 bases of the junction left unmatched. Per germline, CDR1 LNHDA and CDR2 SQIVND (reference sequence). The CDR3 contains 16 residues. The CDR3: CASSSHDEGANTEAFF. In nucleotides, the CDR3 is TGTGCCAGTAGTAGCCACGACGAGGGGGCGAACACTGAAGCTTTCTTT.

The V call is TRBV7-9, the J call TRBJ2-2, with 9 bases lining up with TRBD1. The CDR3 is 17 amino acids. Germline trimming cut 5 bases from V and 6 bases from J; bases unmatched to any gene: 13. Germline V gene lookup returns CDR1 SEHNR and CDR2 FQNEAQ (reference sequence). Here the CDR3 DNA reads TGTGCCAGCAGCACCTCACCCGGGACAGGGAGGGCCGGGGAGCTGTTTTTT. It codes for CASSTSPGTGRAGELFF.

The J gene is TRBJ2-7, the V gene TRBV30; weak D call: TRBD1 (5 bases). V lost 3 bases to trimming and J lost 4 bases, with 13 bases between them. The CDR3 runs 13 residues. Germline loops: CDR1 GTSNPN, CDR2 SVGIG (reference sequence). As DNA, the CDR3 is TGTGCCTGGAGGAAGAAGGGGTGGTACGAGCAGTACTTC. Amino acid sequence: CAWRKKGWYEQYF.

The chain joins TRBV9 to TRBJ2-1, with D perhaps assigned TRBD1 or TRBD2 (5 bases each). The CDR3 has 12 residues. Per germline, CDR1 SGDLS and CDR2 YYNGEE. V lost 2 bases, J lost 11 bases, and 11 bases lay in between. CDR3 nucleotide sequence: TGTGCCAGCAGCGTTGAGGGGTATAAGCAGTTCTTC. Its translation is CASSVEGYKQFF.

The rearrangement uses TRBV5-4 and TRBJ2-7; D possibly corresponds to TRBD2 (5 bases). V was cut by 4 bases and J by 3 bases, with 20 bases left in between. This CDR3 region has 16 residues. Germline V gene data show CDR1 as SGHNT and CDR2 as YYREEE (reference sequence). The CDR3 sequence is CASSPIRGISFYEQYF. The CDR3 DNA follows: TGTGCCAGCAGCCCCATACGGGGAATAAGTTTCTACGAGCAGTACTTC.

This rearrangement joins TRBV9 to TRBJ2-1; TRBD2 matches at 11 bases. The trim removed 3 bases at V and 7 bases at J, leaving 6 bases unmatched. The CDR3 totals 15 residues. In germline, CDR1 is SGDLS, CDR2 YYNGEE. The DNA of the CDR3 is TGTGCCAGCAGCGATATACGACTAGCGGGAAATGAGCAGTTCTTC. This sequence encodes CASSDIRLAGNEQFF.

This chain joins TRBV6-1 and TRBJ2-7; weak D call: TRBD2 (5 bases). Trimming left V 7 bases short and J 1 base short, with 11 bases between. Germline-derived CDR1 and CDR2 are MNHNS and SASEGT. The CDR3 length is 13 residues. The CDR3 region is CASTWSGSYEQYF. The CDR3, as DNA: TGTGCCAGCACCTGGAGCGGATCCTACGAGCAGTACTTC.

This rearrangement joins TRBV5-1 to TRBJ1-2, with D tentatively TRBD1 (5 bases). Between the trimmed V and J ends, which lost 1 base and 5 bases, there was a span of 15 bases. Germline CDR1 is SGHRS and CDR2 is YFSETQ. The CDR3 totals 15 residues. The CDR3 reads CASSLQGMVRYGYTF. The CDR3 nucleotides read TGCGCCAGCAGCTTGCAGGGAATGGTTAGGTATGGCTACACCTTC.

This rearrangement joins TRBV30 to TRBJ2-1; D tentatively reads TRBD1 or TRBD2 (5 bases each). The CDR3 spans 14 residues. Trimming took off 1 base at V and 0 bases at J, with 7 bases between the two ends. Germline V CDR1 and CDR2: GTSNPN, SVGIG (reference sequence). The CDR3 here is CAWSAGSSYNEQFF. As DNA, the CDR3 is TGTGCCTGGAGTGCAGGGAGCTCCTACAATGAGCAGTTCTTC.

The chain couples TRBV27 to TRBJ2-1; D is ambiguous. The CDR3 contains 18 residues. The V and J ends lost 7 bases and 0 bases respectively, with 22 bases between them. Germline lookup yields CDR1 MNHEY and CDR2 SMNVEV (reference sequence). The CDR3 loop reads CASNADPGPKSSYNEQFF. Here the CDR3 DNA reads TGTGCCAGCAACGCTGACCCGGGCCCGAAGAGCTCCTACAATGAGCAGTTCTTC.